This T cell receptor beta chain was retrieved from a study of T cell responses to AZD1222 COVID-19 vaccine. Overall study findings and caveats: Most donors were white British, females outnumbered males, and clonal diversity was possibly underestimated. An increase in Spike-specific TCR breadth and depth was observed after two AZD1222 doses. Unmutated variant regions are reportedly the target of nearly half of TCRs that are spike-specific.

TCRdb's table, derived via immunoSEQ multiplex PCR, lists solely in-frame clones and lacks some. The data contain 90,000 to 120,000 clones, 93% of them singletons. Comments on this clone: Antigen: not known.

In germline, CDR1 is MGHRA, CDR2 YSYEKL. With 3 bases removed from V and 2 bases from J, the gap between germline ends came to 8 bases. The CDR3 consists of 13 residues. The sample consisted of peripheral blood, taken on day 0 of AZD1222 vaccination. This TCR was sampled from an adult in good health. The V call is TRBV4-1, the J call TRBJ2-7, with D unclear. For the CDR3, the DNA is TGCGCCAGCAGCCACCAAGGCGCCTACGAGCAGTACTTC. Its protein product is CASSHQGAYEQYF.